These T cell receptor beta chains were read from a single sample in a study of blood T cell repertoires in COVID-19. TCRdb's copy holds only in-frame clones and misses some; the assay was immunoSEQ multiplex PCR. The sample includes about 67,000 clones, about 83% of them seen just once. The specimen was peripheral blood. These receptors were obtained from a woman at least 80 years old with acute or convalescent COVID-19. CDR3s include the opening cysteine and the closing phenylalanine or tryptophan. D genes are given only for firm matches. The listing skips clone size in some rows; elsewhere it reads once, few, many or a size class.

v_call,clone_size,j_call,d_call,cdr3_nt,cdr3_aa
TRBV18,NA,TRBJ2-5,NA,TGTGCCAGCTCACTGGCCCCACCAGGTCAAGAGACCCAGTACTTC,CASSLAPPGQETQYF
TRBV24-1,NA,TRBJ1-2,NA,TGTGCCACCAGCCGAGGCGCTTTTTATGGCTACACCTTC,CATSRGAFYGYTF
TRBV4-1,NA,TRBJ2-7,TRBD1,TGCGCCAGCAGCTTCCGGGACAGGGCGTACGAGCAGTACTTC,CASSFRDRAYEQYF
TRBV21-1,NA,TRBJ1-2,NA,TGTGCCAGCAGCCACCCCCAGGGGGCTGATGGCTACACCTTC,CASSHPQGADGYTF
TRBV21-1,NA,TRBJ1-2,NA,TGTGCCAGCAGCAAAGAGGGGACAGGGTGTGGCTACACCTTC,CASSKEGTGCGYTF
TRBV3-1/TRBV3-2,once,TRBJ1-3,NA,TGTGCCAGCAGCCAAGCTATTGGAAACACCATATATTTT,CASSQAIGNTIYF
TRBV7-9,NA,TRBJ2-3,TRBD2,TGTGCCAGCAACCGACGGGGGGGCACAGATACGCAGTATTTT,CASNRRGGTDTQYF
TRBV5-1,NA,TRBJ1-1,NA,TGCGCCAGCAGCTTGGTGGGCCAGGGGTGGGACACTGAAGCTTTCTTT,CASSLVGQGWDTEAFF
TRBV7-2,once,TRBJ2-3,NA,TGTGCCAGCAGCTTAGTGGGCTGGAGCACAGATACGCAGTATTTT,CASSLVGWSTDTQYF
TRBV5-1,NA,TRBJ2-6,TRBD1,TGCGCCAGCAGCTTGAGGACAGGAACTGGGGCCAACGTCCTGACTTTC,CASSLRTGTGANVLTF
TRBV4-2,few,TRBJ2-7,NA,TGTGCCAGCAGCCAAAGTCCTAGCACCTACGAGCAGTACTTC,CASSQSPSTYEQYF
TRBV28,NA,TRBJ1-2,TRBD1,TGTGCCAGCAGTCCGCGACAGGGTGCTTCCGGCTACACCTTC,CASSPRQGASGYTF
TRBV29-1,NA,TRBJ1-3,TRBD1,TGCAGCGTTCTCGGGACAGGGGTTGGAGGAAACACCATATATTTT,CSVLGTGVGGNTIYF
TRBV28,NA,TRBJ1-6,TRBD1,TGTGCCAGCAGCTCAGCAGGACAGGGGAATTCACCCCTCCACTTT,CASSSAGQGNSPLHF
TRBV3-1/TRBV3-2,NA,TRBJ2-1,NA,TGTGCCAGCAGCCATAGACTCACGAATGAGCAGTTCTTC,CASSHRLTNEQFF
TRBV6-2/TRBV6-3,NA,TRBJ1-1,NA,TGTGCCAGCAGTTCTCAGCCAGGCAGAATGAACACTGAAGCTTTCTTT,CASSSQPGRMNTEAFF
TRBV28,NA,TRBJ1-3,TRBD1,TGTGCCAGCAGCTCTCTCCGGGACAGGGTAAACACCATATATTTT,CASSSLRDRVNTIYF
TRBV28,NA,TRBJ2-7,NA,TGTGCCAGCAGTTCCCCCTCCGGGACCTACGAGCAGTACTTC,CASSSPSGTYEQYF
TRBV30,NA,TRBJ2-1,NA,TGTGCCTGGAGTGTGAAGGGGGCGCGGGGAAATGAGCAGTTCTTC,CAWSVKGARGNEQFF
TRBV7-6,NA,TRBJ2-5,TRBD2,TGTGCCAGCAGCTTAGGATCGGGGGGGCCACAAGAGACCCAGTACTTC,CASSLGSGGPQETQYF
TRBV7-2,NA,TRBJ1-5,NA,TGTGCCAGCAGCTTCAACGGGGATGACAATCAGCCCCAGCATTTT,CASSFNGDDNQPQHF
TRBV18,NA,TRBJ1-6,TRBD1,TGTGCCAGCTCCCTCGACAGGGCACCCCTCCACTTT,CASSLDRAPLHF
TRBV29-1,NA,TRBJ1-1,NA,TGCAGCGTTGAACCGGGGGGCAACACTGAAGCTTTCTTT,CSVEPGGNTEAFF
TRBV6-6,NA,TRBJ1-5,TRBD1,TGTGCCAGCAGAGGACAGGGTGGTCAGCCCCAGCATTTT,CASRGQGGQPQHF
TRBV12-3/TRBV12-4,once,TRBJ2-7,NA,TGTGCCAGCAGTACAGGACAGCTCTACGAGCAGTACTTC,CASSTGQLYEQYF
TRBV3-1/TRBV3-2,NA,TRBJ2-2,NA,TGTGCCAGCAGCCCTACCTTCGGGAGGGGGCAGAGGGGGGAGCTGTTTTTT,CASSPTFGRGQRGELFF
TRBV28,NA,TRBJ1-4,NA,TGTGCCAGCAGAGACAGGCCCCCTAATGAAAAACTGTTTTTT,CASRDRPPNEKLFF
TRBV6-4,NA,TRBJ2-3,TRBD2,TGTGCCAGCAGTGGGGTAGCGGGGGGATCCACAGATACGCAGTATTTT,CASSGVAGGSTDTQYF
TRBV5-1,NA,TRBJ1-4,NA,TGCGCCAGCAGCAGGGGGTTTGGTGAAAAACTGTTTTTT,CASSRGFGEKLFF
TRBV2,NA,TRBJ2-3,TRBD1,TGTGCCAGCAGCGAACGGGACAGCCGATTCACAGATACGCAGTATTTT,CASSERDSRFTDTQYF
TRBV2,once,TRBJ2-1,TRBD2,TGTGCCAGCGCCGGGACTAGAGCTAATGAGCAGTTCTTC,CASAGTRANEQFF
TRBV27,NA,TRBJ2-7,NA,TGTGCCAGCAGTTTATGGGGGCGAGCCTCCTACGAGCAGTACTTC,CASSLWGRASYEQYF
TRBV7-2,NA,TRBJ2-1,TRBD2,TGTGCCAGCAGCTTACTTAGCGGGGGGTACAATGAGCAGTTCTTC,CASSLLSGGYNEQFF
TRBV9,NA,TRBJ1-6,TRBD1,TGTGCCAGCAGCACCGACGGACAGGGTTTTTCACCCCTCCACTTT,CASSTDGQGFSPLHF
TRBV20-1,NA,TRBJ1-1,NA,TGCAGTGCTCAGCGCGGCGGTGAAGCTTTCTTT,CSAQRGGEAFF
TRBV27,NA,TRBJ1-1,NA,TGTGCCAGCAGTTTAAGCAGGTTCATGAACACTGAAGCTTTCTTT,CASSLSRFMNTEAFF
TRBV6-1,NA,TRBJ1-4,NA,TGTGCCAGCAGTGACGGGGTCATAGAAAAACTGTTTTTT,CASSDGVIEKLFF
TRBV18,NA,TRBJ1-3,NA,TGTGCCAGCTCACTCTCCCATAGTGACACCATATATTTT,CASSLSHSDTIYF
TRBV5-7,NA,TRBJ2-7,NA,TGTGCCAGCAGCGTCATCTCCTACGAGCAGTACTTC,CASSVISYEQYF
TRBV7-2,NA,TRBJ2-7,TRBD2,TGTGCCAGCAGCTTAGACGGCGGGGGTAATCGCGAGCAGTACTTC,CASSLDGGGNREQYF